This TCR beta chain originates from a study of sequential checkpoint blockade in melanoma. In the study overall: About 90 pretreatment tumor DNA samples were TCRβ immunosequenced. Study outcomes and limitations: About 30 times likelier clinical benefit followed increased tumor T-cell fraction and clonality.

CDR3 length: 15 residues. The germline V gene encodes CDR1 MGHDK and CDR2 SYGVNS. V trimming: 2 bases; J trimming: 3 bases; junction bases outside the gene matches: 3. In regard to this clone: Its antigen is not known.

Assay: immunoSEQ multiplex PCR; the TCRdb copy retains only in-frame clones and omits some. Found here are some 5,400 clones, about a sixth of them singletons; the top ten hold 8.5% to 10%. Treatment of the sample: randomized to nivolumab then ipilimumab (arm A) or the reverse (arm B). The source material was tumor tissue (inferred from file names), sampled from a patient given nivolumab and ipilimumab in sequence. The chain links TRBV25-1 to TRBJ2-4; 8 positions agree with TRBD1. The TCR comes from a human donor with melanoma. The CDR3 here is CASSEGGQGKNIQYF. The CDR3 DNA is TGTGCCAGCAGTGAAGGAGGACAGGGCAAAAACATTCAGTACTTC.